A selection of T cell receptor beta chains follows, all from one sample in a study of T cell changes during pregnancy in multiple sclerosis. Assay: immunoSEQ multiplex PCR; the TCRdb copy retains only in-frame clones and omits some. The repertoire has about 21,000 clones, roughly 90% of them found once; the top ten carry 0.65% to 0.85%. The sequencing here drew on CD4+ T cells from peripheral blood mononuclear cells, taken in the third trimester of pregnancy. The receptor set was obtained from a female donor with multiple sclerosis, enrolled in a pregnancy study. Each CDR3 is given with its conserved first and last residue. A D gene is named only where the DNA matches it firmly. Clone size is shown for a subset of rows, as once, few, many or a class of expanded clone.

TRBD2	18	NA	TRBJ2-2	TRBV5-1	CASSLAFSGGLNTGELFF	TGCGCCAGCAGCTTGGCCTTTAGCGGGGGGCTCAACACCGGGGAGCTGTTTTTT
NA	20	NA	TRBJ2-3	TRBV12-2	CASRFDFLGARGNSTDTQYF	TGTGCAAGTCGCTTTGATTTTTTGGGCGCGAGGGGGAATAGCACAGATACGCAGTATTTT
NA	15	NA	TRBJ1-3	TRBV5-6	CASSLATGPGGTIYF	TGTGCCAGCAGCTTGGCAACAGGGCCGGGAGGAACCATATATTTT
TRBD1	16	once	TRBJ1-5	TRBV28	CASRNPPGQGVQPQHF	TGTGCCAGCAGAAACCCCCCGGGACAGGGGGTTCAGCCCCAGCATTTT
TRBD2	15	NA	TRBJ2-1	TRBV7-3	CASSRAGGPGDEQFF	TGTGCCAGCAGTAGAGCGGGGGGGCCGGGGGATGAGCAGTTCTTC
TRBD1	12	NA	TRBJ1-2	TRBV7-2	CASSSTGNGYTF	TGTGCCAGCAGCTCGACAGGGAACGGCTACACCTTC
TRBD1	15	NA	TRBJ1-5	TRBV5-1	CASSLGQGVNQPQHF	TGCGCCAGCAGCTTGGGACAGGGGGTGAATCAGCCCCAGCATTTT
NA	15	few	TRBJ2-2	TRBV5-1	CASSRSAANTGELFF	TGCGCCAGCAGCCGGAGCGCCGCGAACACCGGGGAGCTGTTTTTT
TRBD1	14	NA	TRBJ2-7	TRBV2	CASSPTGTGLTRYF	TGTGCCAGCAGTCCGACCGGGACAGGGCTTACCCGGTACTTC
NA	13	NA	TRBJ1-5	TRBV7-8	CASSADSNQPQHF	TGTGCCAGCAGCGCAGATAGCAATCAGCCCCAGCATTTT
NA	14	NA	TRBJ2-7	TRBV10-2	CASTSLQPYYEQYF	TGCGCCAGTACATCGCTACAGCCCTACTACGAGCAGTACTTC
TRBD1	14	NA	TRBJ1-1	TRBV28	CASSPWTGNTEAFF	TGTGCCAGCAGTCCTTGGACAGGGAACACTGAAGCTTTCTTT
NA	13	once	TRBJ2-5	TRBV4-3	CASSSDRQETQYF	TGCGCCAGCAGCTCTGACAGACAAGAGACCCAGTACTTC
NA	16	NA	TRBJ1-5	TRBV5-1	CPGPPGHRVANQPQHF	TGCCCCGGACCCCCGGGACACAGAGTGGCCAATCAGCCCCAGCATTTT
TRBD1	14	NA	TRBJ2-2	TRBV5-1	CASSVQGDTGELFF	TGCGCCAGCAGCGTTCAGGGGGACACCGGGGAGCTGTTTTTT
NA	14	once	TRBJ1-1	TRBV6-5	CASSYKGLGTEAFF	TGTGCCAGCAGTTACAAGGGGCTAGGCACTGAAGCTTTCTTT
TRBD1	14	NA	TRBJ1-6	TRBV2	CASSADRGNSPLHF	TGTGCCAGCAGCGCTGACAGGGGTAATTCACCCCTCCACTTT
NA	13	NA	TRBJ2-7	TRBV5-6	CASSLDRSYEQYF	TGTGCCAGCAGCTTAGACAGGAGCTACGAGCAGTACTTC
TRBD1	13	NA	TRBJ1-1	TRBV29-1	CSVTGTGSFEAFF	TGCAGCGTGACCGGGACAGGGAGTTTTGAAGCTTTCTTT
NA	16	NA	TRBJ1-3	TRBV30	CAWSSRGTFTGNTIYF	TGTGCCTGGAGTTCCCGCGGGACCTTCACTGGAAACACCATATATTTT
TRBD1	13	NA	TRBJ1-2	TRBV29-1	CSGGTGDFYGYTF	TGCAGCGGGGGGACAGGGGACTTCTATGGCTACACCTTC
TRBD1	16	NA	TRBJ2-5	TRBV9	CASSAPGTGGLKTQYF	TGTGCCAGCAGCGCCCCCGGGACAGGGGGCTTGAAGACCCAGTACTTC
NA	14	NA	TRBJ2-5	TRBV7-9	CASSLDEGQETQYF	TGTGCCAGCAGCCTCGACGAGGGCCAAGAGACCCAGTACTTC
NA	14	NA	TRBJ2-3	TRBV5-1	CASSFSRPSDTQYF	TGCGCCAGCAGCTTTTCGAGGCCCTCAGATACGCAGTATTTT
NA	16	NA	TRBJ1-4	TRBV11-2	CASSFNVRGINEKLFF	TGTGCCAGCAGCTTCAATGTGCGCGGGATAAATGAAAAACTGTTTTTT
TRBD2	16	once	TRBJ2-3	TRBV4-3	CASSQDLAGSTDTQYF	TGCGCCAGCAGCCAAGACCTAGCGGGGAGCACAGATACGCAGTATTTT
NA	14	few	TRBJ1-1	TRBV19	CASSAQTGNTEAFF	TGTGCCAGTAGTGCCCAGACAGGGAACACTGAAGCTTTCTTT
NA	19	NA	TRBJ1-5	TRBV4-1	CASSQRSLEGGGSNQPQHF	TGCGCCAGCAGCCAAAGATCGTTGGAGGGGGGAGGGAGCAATCAGCCCCAGCATTTT
NA	15	NA	TRBJ2-7	TRBV5-4	CASSLGGRGWYEQYF	TGTGCCAGCAGCTTGGGCGGCAGGGGTTGGTACGAGCAGTACTTC
NA	14	NA	TRBJ2-7	TRBV25-1	CASSRTGFSYEQYF	TGTGCCAGCAGCCGTACAGGATTCTCCTACGAGCAGTACTTC
TRBD1	14	NA	TRBJ1-2	TRBV2	CASSRDRTTYGYTF	TGTGCCAGCAGCCGGGACAGGACTACCTATGGCTACACCTTC
NA	14	NA	TRBJ2-5	TRBV6-5	CASSYTGQKGTQYF	TGTGCCAGCAGTTACACTGGACAGAAAGGGACCCAGTACTTC
NA	13	once	TRBJ1-1	TRBV9	CASSKQGHTEAFF	TGTGCCAGCAGCAAACAGGGCCACACTGAAGCTTTCTTT
TRBD1	14	NA	TRBJ2-7	TRBV6-5	CASTPDRVFHEQYF	TGTGCCAGCACCCCCGACAGGGTTTTCCACGAGCAGTACTTC
NA	12	once	TRBJ2-3	TRBV10-3	CAISPLTDTQYF	TGTGCCATCAGCCCCCTCACAGATACGCAGTATTTT
NA	15	NA	TRBJ2-7	TRBV6-5	CASSSRERTLGEQYF	TGTGCCAGCAGTTCCCGGGAGCGGACTTTAGGGGAGCAGTACTTC
NA	18	NA	TRBJ2-6	TRBV9	CASSVAGRVFSGANVLTF	TGTGCCAGCAGCGTAGCGGGCAGGGTGTTCTCTGGGGCCAACGTCCTGACTTTC
NA	18	NA	TRBJ2-7	TRBV7-3	CASSSPRTDRCSSYEQYF	TGTGCCAGCAGCTCTCCACGTACCGACAGGTGCAGCTCCTACGAGCAGTACTTC
TRBD2	15	NA	TRBJ2-1	TRBV7-2	CASRNRLAGYNEQFF	TGTGCCAGCAGGAACAGACTAGCGGGTTACAATGAGCAGTTCTTC
NA	12	NA	TRBJ1-2	TRBV29-1	CSVVEGGYGYTF	TGCAGCGTTGTGGAGGGAGGCTATGGCTACACCTTC
NA	14	NA	TRBJ1-5	TRBV6-5	CASSYGKGGQPQHF	TGTGCCAGCAGTTACGGGAAGGGAGGGCAGCCCCAGCATTTT
NA	14	few	TRBJ1-3	TRBV7-9	CASSKGISGNTIYF	TGTGCCAGCAGCAAGGGGATCTCTGGAAACACCATATATTTT